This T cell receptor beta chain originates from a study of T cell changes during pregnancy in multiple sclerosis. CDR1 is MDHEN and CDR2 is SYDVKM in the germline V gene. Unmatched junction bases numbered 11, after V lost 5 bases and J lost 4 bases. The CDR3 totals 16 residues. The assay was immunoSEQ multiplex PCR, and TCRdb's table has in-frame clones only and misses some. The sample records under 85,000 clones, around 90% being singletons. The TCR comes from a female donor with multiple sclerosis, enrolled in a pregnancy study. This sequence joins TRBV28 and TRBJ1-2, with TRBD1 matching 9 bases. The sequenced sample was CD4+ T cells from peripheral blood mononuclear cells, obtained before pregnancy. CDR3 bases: TGTGCCAGCAGTCCCCCCCCGACAGGGGGGGGCTATGGCTACACCTTC. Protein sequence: CASSPPPTGGGYGYTF.